The 22 T cell receptor beta chains listed next were all sequenced from one sample in a study of CD8+CD57+ T cells in acquired aplastic anemia. The use of genomic DNA as template underpinned the TCR beta VDJ and CDR3 profiling. TCRdb re-analysed the reads in MiXCR, keeping a single row per CDR3 protein. The profile shows more than 250,000 distinct CDR3 sequences, roughly three fifths of them singletons. Sequenced input: sorted CD4+, CD8+, or CD8+CD57+ T cells (not recorded which) from PBMCs. The receptor source for this set is a human donor with severe aplastic anemia or a healthy control (not recorded which).

The chain joins TRBV7-9 to TRBJ2-7, with TRBD2 as a possible D gene (5 bases). This CDR3 spans 13 amino acids. Germline assignment: CDR1 SEHNR and CDR2 FQNEAQ (reference sequence). V was shortened by 10 bases and J by 2 bases, with 15 bases between the two germline ends. The chain's CDR3 is CATDPRGTYEQYF. The DNA of the CDR3 is TGTGCCACAGATCCTCGGGGTACCTACGAGCAGTACTTC. Supplemented by reference TRBV7-9 and TRBJ2-7, the full variable domain reads DTGVSQNPRHKITKRGQNVTFRCDPISEHNRLYWYRQTLGQGPEFLTYFQNEAQLEKSRLLSDRFSAERPKGSFSTLEIQRTEQGDSAMYLCATDPRGTYEQYFGPGTRLTVT.

This clonotype was counted at least ten times. V usage is TRBV3-1 and J usage is TRBJ2-7; either TRBD1 or TRBD2 may fit D (5 bases each). The CDR3 covers 13 residues. Looked up from germline, CDR1 is LGHDT and CDR2 is YNNKEL (reference sequence). V lost 4 bases and J lost 5, with 12 bases in between. This chain's CDR3 is CASSPWDRNEQYF. CDR3 sequence (DNA): TGTGCCAGCAGCCCATGGGACCGGAACGAGCAGTACTTC.

This clonotype came up once. This chain connects TRBV7-2 to TRBJ2-7; D gene ambiguous. This CDR3 spans 12 amino acids. The germline gives CDR1 SGHTA, CDR2 FQGNSA. The V end was cut by 3 bases, the J end by 7 bases, with 10 bases between. Written as DNA, the CDR3 is TGTGCCAGCAGCTTGTCACAGCAAGAGCAGTACTTC. Its translation: CASSLSQQEQYF.

The chain is built from TRBV10-3 and TRBJ2-1, with D possibly being TRBD1 (6 bases). The germline V gene has CDR1 ENHRY and CDR2 SYGVKD. The CDR3 is 15 amino acids. V was trimmed by 7 bases and J by 0 bases, leaving 13 bases between them. CDR3 nucleotide sequence: TGTGCCATCAACCCGACAGGTAGCTCCTACAATGAGCAGTTCTTC. It codes for CAINPTGSSYNEQFF.

This clonotype was seen more than once but under ten times. This chain connects TRBV6-1 to TRBJ2-2, with 7 bases lining up with TRBD1. V lost 6 bases to trimming and J lost 6 bases; unmatched junction nucleotides: 13. The CDR3 loop spans 16 amino acids. Germline CDR1 MNHNS, CDR2 SASEGT. CDR3 sequence: CASRGESGGRAGELFF. The DNA of the CDR3 is TGTGCCAGCAGGGGGGAGTCAGGGGGTAGGGCCGGGGAGCTGTTTTTT.

The V and J genes are TRBV20-1 and TRBJ2-5; D may be TRBD1 (6 bases). Germline CDR1 and CDR2: DFQATT and SNEGSKA (reference sequence). Trimming pared 1 base from V and 2 bases from J, leaving 20 bases between. CDR3 length: 17 amino acids. The CDR3 here is CSARVTGPGHMQETQYF. CDR3 nucleotides: TGCAGTGCTAGAGTTACGGGACCGGGACACATGCAAGAGACCCAGTACTTC.

The chain has TRBV2 and TRBJ2-2, with unresolved D. Trimming left V 2 bases short and J 5 bases short, with 6 bases between. The V gene's germline CDR1 is SNHLY and CDR2 FYNNEI. The CDR3 loop spans 13 amino acids. CDR3 DNA sequence: TGTGCCAGCAGTGAAATACAAACCGGGGAGCTGTTTTTT. This gives the protein CASSEIQTGELFF.

The count of this clonotype is one. The V call is TRBV5-1, the J call TRBJ1-1; D remains unclear. This CDR3 has 14 residues. V lost 0 bases and J 1 base, leaving 7 bases between the germline ends. The germline CDR1 and CDR2 sequences are SGHRS and YFSETQ. CDR3 bases: TGCGCCAGCAGCTTGGAACATCAGAACACTGAAGCTTTCTTT. Residues: CASSLEHQNTEAFF. The full variable domain, completed using reference TRBV5-1 and TRBJ1-1, is KAGVTQTPRYLIKTRGQQVTLSCSPISGHRSVSWYQQTPGQGLQFLFEYFSETQRNKGNFPGRFSGRQFSNSRSEMNVSTLELGDSALYLCASSLEHQNTEAFFGQGTRLTVV.

J is TRBJ1-5 and V is TRBV20-1; D unresolved. Germline V gene lookup returns CDR1 DFQATT and CDR2 SNEGSKA (reference sequence). Trimming shortened V by 6 bases and J by 2 bases, and 14 bases separated the two germline ends. The CDR3 has 14 amino acids. CDR3 sequence (DNA): TGCAGTGCCAGAAGGATGGGAGGCAATCAGCCCCAGCATTTT. Amino acids: CSARRMGGNQPQHF.

The CDR3 here is CAWSEGYQETQYF. CDR3 sequence (DNA): TGTGCCTGGTCGGAAGGGTACCAAGAGACCCAGTACTTC. The rearrangement links TRBV30 to TRBJ2-5, with D uncertain. Germline loops: CDR1 GTSNPN, CDR2 SVGIG (reference sequence). The CDR3 extends over 13 amino acids. V was shortened by 5 bases and J by 0 bases, with 10 bases between the two germline ends.

CDR3 nucleotide sequence: TGTGCCAGCAGTGTTTCAGGCAGGGAAGCTTTCTTT. As protein: CASSVSGREAFF. This chain uses TRBV2 with TRBJ1-1, with D hard to call. The CDR3 is made up of 12 amino acids. Germline CDR1 is SNHLY and CDR2 is FYNNEI. Between the trimmed V and J ends, which lost 4 bases and 8 bases, there was a span of 11 bases.

This clonotype was seen just once. The chain couples TRBV19 to TRBJ1-4; possible D gene TRBD1, 5 bases. Germline CDR1 is LNHDA and CDR2 is SQIVND (reference sequence). The CDR3 extends over 14 amino acids. V shed 7 bases and J shed 5 bases, with 14 bases lying between them. The CDR3 nucleotides read TGTGCCAGTACAATGTCGGGGCGAAATGAAAAACTGTTTTTT. Amino acid sequence: CASTMSGRNEKLFF. Drawing the rest from reference TRBV19 and TRBJ1-4, the complete variable domain is DGGITQSPKYLFRKEGQNVTLSCEQNLNHDAMYWYRQDPGQGLRLIYYSQIVNDFQKGDIAEGYSVSREKKESFPLTVTSAQKNPTAFYLCASTMSGRNEKLFFGSGTQLSVL.

This clonotype came up once. The J gene is TRBJ2-7, the V gene TRBV7-8, with D hard to call. Germline assignment: CDR1 SGHVS and CDR2 FQNEAQ. CDR3 length: 13 residues. The V end was cut by 5 bases, the J end by 0 bases, with 8 bases between. CDR3 in DNA: TGTGCCAGCAGCCAACAGATCTCCTACGAGCAGTACTTC. Protein sequence: CASSQQISYEQYF.

The chain carries TRBV7-2 and TRBJ2-1; D unresolved. CDR1 and CDR2 (germline): SGHTA, FQGNSA. The length of the CDR3 is 13 residues. Trimming pared 8 bases from V and 0 bases from J, leaving 8 bases between. The CDR3 DNA reads as TGTGCCAGCCGCCGCGCCTCCTACAATGAGCAGTTCTTC. Its protein product is CASRRASYNEQFF.

The chain combines TRBV19 with TRBJ1-2, with TRBD1 identical over 10 bases. The V segment lost 3 bases and the J segment 6 bases; nucleotides outside the gene matches: 7. Per the germline V gene, CDR1 is LNHDA and CDR2 is SQIVND (reference sequence). The CDR3 runs to 15 residues. CDR3 sequence (DNA): TGTGCCAGTAGTATTTGGGGACAGGGGCTGGATGGCTACACCTTC. It yields the protein CASSIWGQGLDGYTF.

Of note for this clonotype: Germline is not matched at one junction end, which may reflect a read error. The J gene is TRBJ2-7, the V gene TRBV5-1, with TRBD2 as a possible D gene (6 bases). The germline gives CDR1 SGHRS, CDR2 YFSETQ. The CDR3 covers 15 residues. For the CDR3, the DNA is TGCGCCAGCAGCTTTCGGGACTCTCACACTCGTGAGCAGCACTTC. Translating it yields CASSFRDSHTREQHF.

This clonotype was observed many times. V gene TRBV7-9 combines with J gene TRBJ1-1; TRBD1 matches at 10 bases. The CDR3 has 16 amino acids. Germline CDR1 and CDR2: SEHNR and FQNEAQ (reference sequence). The J segment lost 1 base and the V segment lost 3 bases, leaving 5 bases of the junction unmatched. The CDR3, as DNA: TGTGCCAGCAGCTTTGACAGGGGGCGTGGGAACACTGAAGCTTTCTTT. Encoded protein: CASSFDRGRGNTEAFF.

The chain joins TRBV19 to TRBJ2-5; 13 bases are a match to TRBD2. Per the germline V gene, CDR1 is LNHDA and CDR2 is SQIVND (reference sequence). Trimming at V came to 4 bases and at J to 4 bases, leaving 6 bases not matched to a gene. This CDR3 is 16 amino acids long. The CDR3 sequence: CASSTRLAGGRETQYF. The CDR3 DNA is TGTGCCAGTAGTACCCGACTAGCGGGAGGAAGAGAGACCCAGTACTTC.

This clonotype was seen at least ten times. The V call is TRBV19, the J call TRBJ2-2; weak D call: TRBD1 (6 bases). V was pared by 6 bases and J by 8 bases, with 19 bases between. The CDR3 runs 15 residues. The germline V gene has CDR1 LNHDA and CDR2 SQIVND (reference sequence). The CDR3 DNA is TGTGCCAGTAGAGAAGACAGGTCCTCGTGGGGGGAGCTGTTTTTT. This gives the protein CASREDRSSWGELFF.

To note about this clonotype: The conserved final phenylalanine or tryptophan is absent from the CDR3, which likely points to a read error. The rearrangement joins TRBV6-1 to TRBJ2-7; D gene ambiguous. Trimming took 7 bases from V and 5 from J, leaving 15 bases between them. CDR1 and CDR2 (germline): MNHNS, SASEGT. The CDR3 consists of 13 residues. The CDR3 DNA follows: TGTGCCAGCACCGATGGCAGCCCTGACGAGCAGTACTTA. It specifies CASTDGSPDEQYL.

V is TRBV20-1 and J is TRBJ2-3; D unclear. Germline V CDR1 and CDR2: DFQATT, SNEGSKA (reference sequence). This CDR3 is built from 16 residues. V lost 0 bases to trimming and J lost 7 bases, with 20 bases between them. The CDR3 sequence is CSARDHTGPMGYTQYF. CDR3 DNA sequence: TGCAGTGCTAGAGATCACACTGGCCCCATGGGTTATACGCAGTATTTT.

The chain links TRBV12-3 or TRBV12-4 to TRBJ2-5; 14 bases map to TRBD2. V lost 6 bases, J lost 2 bases, and 8 bases stayed unmatched. This CDR3 comprises 17 residues. The CDR3 sequence is CASSGLAGGLGQETQYF. The CDR3 region has the DNA TGTGCCAGCAGCGGACTAGCGGGGGGCCTGGGTCAAGAGACCCAGTACTTC.